This TCR beta chain was sequenced for a study of early T cells in non-severe SARS-CoV-2 infection (dated by TCRdb to the early 2020s). As for the study more broadly: Bulk RNA from unsorted whole blood was used for TCR sequencing, so alpha and beta chains could not be paired.

In this sample, this clonotype turned up a few times. The specificity of this receptor is unknown. The sample holds no much larger clone one base away, and base qualities are not on file. This was a case-control study nested in a cohort of healthcare workers in London, UK, who had nasopharyngeal swab PCR tests and blood samples taken every week. Healthcare workers were recruited between 23 and 31 March 2020, during the week of the UK lockdown, and were followed weekly for up to about 15 weeks. Broader findings and caveats from the paper: VDJdb matching was skewed toward anti-spike CD8 responses, so virus-specific expansions were likely underestimated and private and CD4 specificities were missed.

Library preparation employed 5' RACE. The sample was run on a NextSeq 500. In the TCR library protocol, unique molecular identifiers were attached to individual cDNA molecules to correct for PCR bias and sequencing error. Sequencing covered both TCR alpha and beta chains, and within each sample the abundances of alpha and beta sequences were tightly co-correlated. The study's own analysis went as follows. Decombinator V4 was used to annotate the V gene, J gene and CDR3 of the TCR sequences. Expanded TCRs were defined as changing significantly between any two time points under a Poisson model with p below 0.0001. TCR abundances were normalised to the total number of TCRs sequenced per sample and were expressed as counts per million. VDJdb, accessed 1 November 2021, was searched for CMV, EBV and SARS-CoV-2 annotated TCRs, with TCRs annotated for multiple antigens excluded. The public reads were quality trimmed at Q25 with fastp and then assembled into clones with MiXCR by TCRdb, keeping productive beta chains. All rows with the same CDR3 protein become a single entry with the most common DNA and genes. It is TCRdb's table, rather than the study itself, that gives the V and J calls and clone size. This sample comprises about 66,000 distinct CDR3 sequences, roughly 10% of them detected only once. Around 3.5% of the sample is taken by the ten largest.

This TCR was recovered from an adult who was a healthcare worker with PCR-confirmed SARS-CoV-2 infection or an uninfected control (not recorded which). Material: whole blood.

The DNA is as follows: TGTGCCAGCAGTTCCGCCCGGCCCGGGGGCGGCTACGAGCAGTACTTC. Its translation is CASSSARPGGGYEQYF. This chain joins TRBV6-6 to TRBJ2-7, with the D call tentatively TRBD1 or TRBD2, each fitting 6 bases. Cut back by 4 bases and 3 bases, the V and J ends lie 19 bases apart. Including cysteine and phenylalanine, the CDR3 has 16 amino acids. Of all the DNA, just the CDR3 is kept, 48 bases in frame from base 1. CDR1 is given as MNHNY and CDR2 as SVGAGI, both from the germline V gene (reference sequence).